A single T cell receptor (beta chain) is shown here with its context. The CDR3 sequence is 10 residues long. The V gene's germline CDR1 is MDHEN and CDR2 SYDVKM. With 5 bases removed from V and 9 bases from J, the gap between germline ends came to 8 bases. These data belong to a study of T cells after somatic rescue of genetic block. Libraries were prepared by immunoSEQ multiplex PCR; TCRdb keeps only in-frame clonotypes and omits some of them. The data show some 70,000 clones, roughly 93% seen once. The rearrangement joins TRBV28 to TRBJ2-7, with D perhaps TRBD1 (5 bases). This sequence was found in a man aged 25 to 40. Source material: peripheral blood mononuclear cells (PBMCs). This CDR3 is CASSPGMQYF. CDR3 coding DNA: TGTGCCAGCAGTCCAGGGATGCAGTACTTC. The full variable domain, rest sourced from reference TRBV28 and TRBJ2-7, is DVKVTQSSRYLVKRTGEKVFLECVQDMDHENMFWYRQDPGLGLRLIYFSYDVKMKEKGDIPEGYSVSREKKERFSLILESASTNQTSMYLCASSPGMQYFGPGTRLTVT.